These 21 T cell receptor beta chains share one sample of origin, sequenced in a study of T cell clonotyping in hematopoietic cell transplantation. Generated by immunoSEQ multiplex PCR, the TCRdb table keeps only in-frame clones and is missing some. The profile shows 40,000 to 45,000 clones, about 95% of them singletons. The sequencing sample was made of peripheral blood mononuclear cells. These TCRs come from a woman in her forties or fifties in good health. Some clones in this sample may be carry-over from other donors' samples.

The J gene is TRBJ2-2, the V gene TRBV30; D perhaps matches TRBD1 (6 bases). This CDR3 has 14 amino acids. Germline CDR1 GTSNPN, CDR2 SVGIG (reference sequence). Trimming removed 7 bases from V and 6 bases from J, with 18 bases in between. In DNA form, the CDR3 reads TGTGCCTTTTACCGGGACACCCGAGCCGGGGAGCTGTTTTTT. It specifies CAFYRDTRAGELFF.

This chain uses TRBV4-3 with TRBJ1-4, with 9 bases that match TRBD1. The V gene's germline CDR1 is LGHNA and CDR2 YSLEER. The CDR3 contains 17 residues. V lost 4 bases and J lost 5; bases outside the gene matches: 11. The CDR3 spells CASSRDGRTGENEKLFF. The CDR3 nucleotides are TGCGCCAGCAGCCGAGATGGAAGGACAGGGGAGAATGAAAAACTGTTTTTT.

The chain joins TRBV19 to TRBJ2-7; no definite D call. The V end was cut by 3 bases, the J end by 3 bases, with 12 bases between. Per germline, CDR1 LNHDA and CDR2 SQIVND (reference sequence). This CDR3 region has 14 residues. The CDR3 here is CASSISHTDYEQYF. The CDR3 DNA is TGTGCCAGTAGTATTAGTCACACAGACTACGAGCAGTACTTC.

The chain uses TRBV4-1 and TRBJ2-3; the match to TRBD2 covers 13 bases. Trimming at V came to 2 bases and at J to 4 bases, leaving 3 bases not matched to a gene. CDR1 and CDR2 (germline): MGHRA, YSYEKL. The CDR3 has 16 residues. CDR3 nucleotides: TGCGCCAGCAGCCAAACCGGGACTAGCGGGGCAGATACGCAGTATTTT. Translating gives CASSQTGTSGADTQYF.

This rearrangement joins TRBV30 to TRBJ1-3; weak D call: TRBD1 (6 bases). CDR1 is GTSNPN, CDR2 SVGIG, per germline (reference sequence). V was pared by 5 bases and J by 4 bases, with 12 bases between. The CDR3 is 13 residues long. For the CDR3, the DNA is TGTGCCTGGGGTAGGGGGACGGGAAACACCATATATTTT. It yields the protein CAWGRGTGNTIYF.

CDR3 in DNA: TGTGCCAGCAGTGAAGACAGGGGAGACGAGCAGTACTTC. This translates into CASSEDRGDEQYF. The chain links TRBV6-1 to TRBJ2-7, with 7 bases that match TRBD1. V shed 1 base, J shed 5 bases, and the junction held 2 bases outside the gene matches. Germline CDR1 and CDR2: MNHNS and SASEGT. The CDR3 is 13 amino acids.

The chain combines TRBV11-3 with TRBJ1-1; maybe TRBD1 (5 bases). V was pared by 3 bases and J by 10 bases, with 12 bases between. Germline V gene data show CDR1 as SGHNT and CDR2 as YENEEA. The CDR3 has 12 amino acids. The CDR3 here is CASSLGGKGAFF. DNA for the CDR3: TGTGCCAGCAGCTTGGGGGGGAAGGGAGCTTTCTTT.

The chain joins TRBV28 to TRBJ1-1, with a possible D match to TRBD1 (5 bases). Trimming took off 3 bases at V and 1 base at J, with 24 bases between the two ends. The CDR3 has 19 residues. In germline, CDR1 is MDHEN, CDR2 SYDVKM. CDR3 sequence: CASSFGGSTPQDSNTEAFF. CDR3 DNA: TGTGCCAGCAGTTTCGGGGGGTCAACGCCTCAGGATTCGAACACTGAAGCTTTCTTT.

The chain carries TRBV6-5 and TRBJ2-7, with a tentative D call TRBD2 (5 bases). V lost 4 bases and J lost 0, with 10 bases in between. The germline V gene encodes CDR1 MNHEY and CDR2 SVGAGI. The CDR3 extends over 14 amino acids. CDR3 DNA sequence: TGTGCCAGCAGTTTCGCTGGAGGCTCCTACGAGCAGTACTTC. Translating it yields CASSFAGGSYEQYF.

The J gene is TRBJ2-4, the V gene TRBV5-4; possible D gene TRBD2, 6 bases. V was cut by 4 bases and J by 9 bases, with 11 bases left in between. From germline, CDR1 is SGHNT and CDR2 YYREEE (reference sequence). CDR3 size: 12 residues. CDR3: CASSPRDSIQYF. CDR3 nucleotides: TGTGCCAGCAGCCCCAGGGACTCCATTCAGTACTTC.

The chain is built from TRBV19 and TRBJ1-5, with 9 nucleotides matching TRBD1. CDR3 length: 15 residues. The germline gives CDR1 LNHDA, CDR2 SQIVND (reference sequence). Germline trimming cut 7 bases from V and 3 bases from J; bases unmatched to any gene: 7. CDR3 sequence: CASTKGQGLNQPQHF. Here the CDR3 DNA reads TGTGCCAGTACCAAGGGACAGGGACTCAATCAGCCCCAGCATTTT.

This rearrangement joins TRBV9 to TRBJ1-2, with unresolved D. V was pared by 0 bases and J by 8 bases, with 11 bases between. The germline CDR1 and CDR2 sequences are SGDLS and YYNGEE. The CDR3 extends over 13 amino acids. CDR3 DNA: TGTGCCAGCAGCGTAGGCCTCGAAGGAGGCTACACCTTC. Its translation: CASSVGLEGGYTF. Together with reference TRBV9 and TRBJ1-2, the CDR3 gives the full variable domain: DSGVTQTPKHLITATGQRVTLRCSPRSGDLSVYWYQQSLDQGLQFLIQYYNGEERAKGNILERFSAQQFPDLHSELNLSSLELGDSALYFCASSVGLEGGYTFGSGTRLTVV.

The chain has TRBV5-1 and TRBJ2-1, with TRBD2 identical over 11 bases. CDR1 SGHRS and CDR2 YFSETQ come from the germline V gene. The CDR3 has 17 amino acids. Trimming took 1 base from V and 5 from J; bases not matched to a gene: 8. In DNA form, the CDR3 reads TGCGCCAGCAGCTTGACCATCCTAGCGGGGGGCGACAATGAGCAGTTCTTC. It is translated as CASSLTILAGGDNEQFF.

The rearrangement uses TRBV14 and TRBJ2-7; D unresolved. This CDR3 region has 15 residues. The germline V gene has CDR1 SGHDN and CDR2 FVKESK. V lost 2 bases, J lost 1 base, and 12 bases lay in between. CDR3 sequence: CASSQLLGRSYEQYF. The CDR3 DNA is TGTGCCAGCAGCCAACTCTTAGGCAGGTCCTACGAGCAGTACTTC.

V and J are TRBV5-6 and TRBJ2-7; 12 bases map to TRBD1. The germline gives CDR1 SGHDT, CDR2 YYEEEE. V was clipped by 4 bases and J by 2 bases; unmatched bases: 13. The CDR3 covers 18 residues. The chain's CDR3 is CASSPVGWDRGLPYEQYF. For the CDR3, the DNA is TGTGCCAGCAGCCCGGTAGGTTGGGACAGGGGGCTTCCCTACGAGCAGTACTTC.

J is TRBJ2-2 and V is TRBV10-3; D call uncertain. The CDR3 length is 16 residues. Trimming shortened V by 4 bases and J by 0 bases, and 12 bases separated the two germline ends. Germline lookup yields CDR1 ENHRY and CDR2 SYGVKD. The CDR3 reads CAISGDEVANTGELFF. For the CDR3, the DNA is TGTGCCATCAGTGGTGATGAGGTCGCGAACACCGGGGAGCTGTTTTTT.

The chain carries TRBV28 and TRBJ2-7; tentatively, D is TRBD1 (6 bases). CDR3 length: 14 amino acids. Trimming cost V 6 bases and J 1 base, with 13 bases left between them. The germline gives CDR1 MDHEN, CDR2 SYDVKM. CDR3 region: CASRPGTLSYEQYF. The CDR3 bases are TGTGCCAGCAGACCCGGGACACTGTCCTACGAGCAGTACTTC.

The V call is TRBV19, the J call TRBJ2-1; D not certain. CDR1 LNHDA and CDR2 SQIVND come from the germline V gene (reference sequence). The CDR3 sequence is 16 residues long. V lost 1 base and J 0 bases, leaving 10 bases between the germline ends. CDR3 DNA: TGTGCCAGTAGTATAGTGTGGGTTAGCTCCTACAATGAGCAGTTCTTC. Translating gives CASSIVWVSSYNEQFF.

V gene TRBV7-8 combines with J gene TRBJ2-7, with no clear D. Germline assignment: CDR1 SGHVS and CDR2 FQNEAQ. V was clipped by 0 bases and J by 2 bases, with 8 bases between them. The CDR3 spans 14 residues. The CDR3, as DNA: TGTGCCAGCAGCTTAGCGGGGTTAACCTACGAGCAGTACTTC. Its translation: CASSLAGLTYEQYF.

The rearrangement links TRBV4-3 to TRBJ2-3, with D tentatively TRBD1 (6 bases). V dropped 6 bases and J dropped 0 bases, with 13 bases sitting between them. This CDR3 has 15 residues. Germline V gene sequence: CDR1 LGHNA, CDR2 YSLEER. Here the CDR3 DNA reads TGCGCCAGCAGTCTCCGGGACATTAGCACAGATACGCAGTATTTT. This sequence encodes CASSLRDISTDTQYF.

The gene calls are TRBV29-1 and TRBJ1-2, with D perhaps matching TRBD1 (5 bases). Between the trimmed V and J ends, which lost 6 bases and 4 bases, there was a span of 9 bases. CDR1 and CDR2 from the germline V gene are SQVTM and ANQGSEA. The CDR3 runs to 11 residues. For the CDR3, the DNA is TGCAGCGTGGCGAGGGGCTATGGCTACACCTTC. This encodes CSVARGYGYTF.